These 14 T cell receptor beta chains were all obtained from the same sample, sequenced in a study of shared clonotypes between healthy human individuals. CD45RO-negative CD8 cells positively selected for CCR7 made up the naive population, which excluded terminally differentiated effector memory CD45RA+ cells. This table comes from immunoSEQ multiplex PCR, and its TCRdb copy is limited to in-frame clones, with some not included. The table lists about 590,000 clones, just under 97% of them singletons, with around 0.097% in the top ten. Sequencing was done on a sample of naive CD8+ T cells sorted from blood. The origin of the receptors is a woman in her twenties or thirties in good health.

The chain recombines TRBV11-2 with TRBJ1-2; unclear D gene. Trimming took 5 bases from V and 4 from J, leaving 11 bases between them. In germline, CDR1 is SGHAT, CDR2 FQNNGV. CDR3 length: 13 amino acids. The CDR3 sequence is CASSAIGIYGYTF. In DNA form, the CDR3 reads TGTGCCAGCAGCGCAATCGGCATCTATGGCTACACCTTC. The whole variable domain, remainder taken from reference TRBV11-2 and TRBJ1-2, is EAGVAQSPRYKIIEKRQSVAFWCNPISGHATLYWYQQILGQGPKLLIQFQNNGVVDDSQLPKDRFSAERLKGVDSTLKIQPAKLEDSAVYLCASSAIGIYGYTFGSGTRLTVV.

In DNA, the CDR3 is TGTGCCAGCAGCTTGGGAGGGGAGGGCCGATACGAGCAGTACTTC. Amino acids: CASSLGGEGRYEQYF. This chain connects TRBV5-6 to TRBJ2-7, with 7 positions matching TRBD2. Trimming removed 0 bases from V and 4 bases from J; junction bases left unmatched: 7. Germline V gene sequence: CDR1 SGHDT, CDR2 YYEEEE. This CDR3 region has 15 residues.

The chain links TRBV9 to TRBJ1-5; possible D gene TRBD1, 5 bases. Germline CDR1 and CDR2: SGDLS and YYNGEE. Trimming cost V 0 bases and J 3 bases, with 7 bases left between them. The CDR3 loop spans 14 amino acids. The CDR3 DNA follows: TGTGCCAGCAGCGTAGAGGACAACAATCAGCCCCAGCATTTT. It encodes CASSVEDNNQPQHF.

The chain combines TRBV19 with TRBJ2-5, with 8 bases lining up with TRBD2. Germline CDR1 reads LNHDA; CDR2 reads SQIVND (reference sequence). The junction had 6 bases not matched to a gene; V was cut back by 3 bases and J by 0 bases. The CDR3 is made up of 16 amino acids. CDR3 sequence: CASSMRASGYQETQYF. CDR3 bases: TGTGCCAGTAGTATGAGGGCTAGCGGGTACCAAGAGACCCAGTACTTC.

This chain connects TRBV28 to TRBJ2-5; 7 bases line up with TRBD2. There are 18 residues in the CDR3. V was pared by 5 bases and J by 0 bases, with 15 bases of the junction left unmatched. From germline, CDR1 is MDHEN and CDR2 SYDVKM. CDR3 DNA: TGTGCCAGCAGTCCAGACCTGGGAGGGCCCCTGAACCAAGAGACCCAGTACTTC. Translated: CASSPDLGGPLNQETQYF.

The CDR3, as DNA: TGTGCCAGCAGCCTAAGACGTAAAGAGACCCAGTACTTC. Amino acids: CASSLRRKETQYF. The chain is built from TRBV7-6 and TRBJ2-5; D call uncertain. The germline gives CDR1 SGHVS, CDR2 FNYEAQ. The CDR3 length is 13 residues. V gave up 5 bases and J gave up 3 bases, with 10 bases separating them.

A single count supports this clone. The chain is built from TRBV11-2 and TRBJ1-2, with 10 positions matching TRBD1. Looked up from germline, CDR1 is SGHAT and CDR2 is FQNNGV. This CDR3 contains 16 residues. J lost 4 bases, V lost 5 bases, and 10 bases had no gene match. CDR3 region: CASSPNRDRGLYGYTF. The CDR3 DNA sequence: TGTGCCAGCAGCCCCAATAGGGACAGGGGCCTCTATGGCTACACCTTC.

A note on this clone: In the same sample, other DNA sequences code for this CDR3. The chain combines TRBV28 with TRBJ1-1; D call uncertain. Germline V gene sequence: CDR1 MDHEN, CDR2 SYDVKM. The CDR3 sequence is 14 residues long. V lost 2 bases and J 0 bases, leaving 7 bases between the germline ends. CDR3 protein: CASSLQLMNTEAFF. The CDR3 DNA reads as TGTGCCAGCAGTTTACAGCTCATGAACACTGAAGCTTTCTTT.

This rearrangement joins TRBV27 to TRBJ2-7; D gene uncertain. Germline CDR1 MNHEY, CDR2 SMNVEV (reference sequence). Trimming removed 4 bases from V and 2 bases from J, with 9 bases in between. The CDR3 spans 13 residues. The DNA for the CDR3 is TGTGCCAGCAGTTGGACGGCTACCTACGAGCAGTACTTC. Translated: CASSWTATYEQYF.

The chain combines TRBV12-2 with TRBJ2-7; the DNA was not compared with TRBD1, the D call given in the table. TRBV12-2 is tagged as a pseudogene. The CDR3 extends over 18 amino acids. CDR3 bases: TGTGCAAGTCGCTTAGTGGGACAGGGGTTAAAGAGCTCCTACGAGCAGTACTTC. Residues: CASRLVGQGLKSSYEQYF.

The chain carries TRBV5-1 and TRBJ2-1, with 10 bases matching TRBD1. The CDR3 runs 16 residues. Losses at the gene ends were 6 bases for V and 4 bases for J; bases not matched to a gene: 10. Germline CDR1 and CDR2: SGHRS and YFSETQ. The CDR3 DNA reads TGCGCCAGCACTCCGCGGGACAGGGGCCTATACAATGAGCAGTTCTTC. Translated, it gives CASTPRDRGLYNEQFF.

This clone was detected once. This chain uses TRBV9 with TRBJ2-3, with D possibly TRBD2 on 6 matching bases. The V gene's germline CDR1 is SGDLS and CDR2 YYNGEE. Trimming cost V 3 bases and J 2 bases, with 13 bases left between them. The CDR3 has 15 amino acids. The CDR3 DNA is TGTGCCAGCAGCGCTCTAGCGCGCTTCACAGATACGCAGTATTTT. This gives the protein CASSALARFTDTQYF.

This sequence joins TRBV28 and TRBJ2-4; TRBD2 aligns across 7 bases. The V gene's germline CDR1 is MDHEN and CDR2 SYDVKM. The CDR3 sequence is 16 residues long. V shed 8 bases and J 1 base; nucleotides not matched to a gene: 11. DNA for the CDR3: TGTGCCAGCGAGATGGAAGGGGAGGGGGCCAAAAACATTCAGTACTTC. Amino acids: CASEMEGEGAKNIQYF. The full variable domain, with the rest looked up from reference TRBV28 and TRBJ2-4, is DVKVTQSSRYLVKRTGEKVFLECVQDMDHENMFWYRQDPGLGLRLIYFSYDVKMKEKGDIPEGYSVSREKKERFSLILESASTNQTSMYLCASEMEGEGAKNIQYFGAGTRLSVL.

This chain links TRBV27 with TRBJ1-2; D is ambiguous. The CDR3 covers 14 residues. V shed 2 bases and J shed 4 bases, with 11 bases lying between them. The germline gives CDR1 MNHEY, CDR2 SMNVEV (reference sequence). CDR3 sequence reads: CASSLLRGSYGYTF. Here the CDR3 DNA reads TGTGCCAGCAGTTTACTTAGAGGGAGCTATGGCTACACCTTC.